The 17 T cell receptor beta chains reported below all come from one sample, sequenced in a study of Graves' ophthalmopathy and Graves' hyperthyroidism. Amplified TCR beta CDR3 regions were obtained using RNA transcripts as template. The first round was an RT-PCR with HTBI primers, and the second round was a multiplex PCR. Each CDR3 protein gets one entry after TCRdb re-called the multiplex PCR reads with MiXCR. Among 500,000 to 800,000 distinct CDR3 sequences listed, over 40% were seen once. The sample taken for sequencing was peripheral blood. These receptors were collected from an adult man with Graves' ophthalmopathy.

On this clonotype itself: The germline gene is not matched at one end of the junction; a read error may be the cause. V and J are TRBV19 and TRBJ2-7; 8 bases agree with TRBD2. CDR1 is LNHDA and CDR2 is SQIVND in the germline V gene (reference sequence). The CDR3 is made up of 12 amino acids. The CDR3 reads CAWGAGDYGQYF. In nucleotides, the CDR3 is TGTGCCTGGGGAGCGGGAGACTACGGGCAGTACTTC.

This clonotype occurred many times. The chain uses TRBV19 and TRBJ1-2, with TRBD1 identical over 10 bases. The germline CDR1 and CDR2 sequences are LNHDA and SQIVND (reference sequence). This CDR3 contains 14 residues. The ends lost 3 bases at V and 2 bases at J; junction bases unmatched: 0. DNA for the CDR3: TGTGCCAGTAGTATGGGACAGGGGAACTATGGCTACACCTTC. Translation gives CASSMGQGNYGYTF.

To note about this clonotype: No conserved phenylalanine or tryptophan is present at the end of the CDR3, so a read error is the likely explanation. J is TRBJ1-1 and V is TRBV7-2; possible D gene TRBD1, 5 bases. This CDR3 comprises 15 residues. Germline values: CDR1 SGHTA, CDR2 FQGNSA. Trimming stripped 1 base from V and 7 bases from J, with 16 bases between. The CDR3 protein is CASSLGSGVGIEAFL. CDR3 nucleotides: TGTGCCAGCAGCTTAGGGTCGGGGGTCGGGATTGAAGCTTTCCTT.

This clonotype was seen a single time. This chain joins TRBV11-2 and TRBJ2-5; 7 nucleotides line up with TRBD1. V was clipped by 8 bases and J by 1 base; unmatched bases: 13. The CDR3 runs to 16 residues. Per germline, CDR1 SGHAT and CDR2 FQNNGV. The CDR3 DNA reads as TGTGCCAGCTGCACGTACAGGGGAAGCCCCCAAGAGACCCAGTACTTC. Its protein product is CASCTYRGSPQETQYF.

The genes are TRBV27 and TRBJ1-2; no definite D call. The germline gives CDR1 MNHEY, CDR2 SMNVEV (reference sequence). V gave up 0 bases and J gave up 9 bases, with 11 bases separating them. This CDR3 has 13 residues. CDR3 loop: CASSLSPADRYTF. As DNA, the CDR3 is TGTGCCAGCAGTTTATCTCCGGCAGACCGCTACACCTTC.

At least ten counts were recorded for this clonotype. This chain links TRBV19 with TRBJ1-2; D remains unclear. Germline lookup yields CDR1 LNHDA and CDR2 SQIVND (reference sequence). The CDR3 covers 13 residues. V was pared by 6 bases and J by 4 bases, with 12 bases between. This chain's CDR3 is CASRNEGTYGYTF. The CDR3 DNA reads TGTGCCAGTAGAAACGAGGGCACCTATGGCTACACCTTC.

This chain connects TRBV20-1 to TRBJ2-7, with 7 nucleotides matching TRBD1. The length of the CDR3 is 15 residues. Germline loops: CDR1 DFQATT, CDR2 SNEGSKA (reference sequence). With V trimmed by 3 bases and J by 0 bases, 8 bases remained unmatched. CDR3 in amino acids: CSASPTQGNSYEQYF. CDR3 sequence (DNA): TGCAGTGCTAGCCCGACACAGGGGAACTCCTACGAGCAGTACTTC.

The chain couples TRBV6-5 to TRBJ2-7; D remains ambiguous. CDR3 length: 15 amino acids. The V end lost 0 bases, the J end lost 2 bases, and 11 bases lay between the germline ends. The germline V gene has CDR1 MNHEY and CDR2 SVGAGI. The DNA of the CDR3 is TGTGCCAGCAGTTACTCGTCGAAGTTTGCCTACGAGCAGTACTTC. Its translation is CASSYSSKFAYEQYF.

The DNA for the CDR3 is TGTGCCAGCACCCCCGGGACAGGGTTTTCCGAGCAGTACTTC. It is translated as CASTPGTGFSEQYF. The genes are TRBV6-5 and TRBJ2-7, with TRBD1 matching 9 bases. Unmatched junction bases numbered 10, after V lost 7 bases and J lost 6 bases. The germline gives CDR1 MNHEY, CDR2 SVGAGI. The CDR3 spans 14 residues.

The V call is TRBV7-2, the J call TRBJ2-2; 9 bases are shared with TRBD1. The CDR3 contains 16 residues. After removal of 8 bases from V and 6 bases from J, the junction contained 13 bases not matched to a gene. Germline V gene data show CDR1 as SGHTA and CDR2 as FQGNSA. The CDR3 spells CASRDRDLGGAGELFF. The CDR3 bases are TGTGCCAGCCGGGACAGGGACCTCGGGGGCGCCGGGGAGCTGTTTTTT.

This clonotype has a count of ten or more. The gene calls are TRBV14 and TRBJ2-7, with TRBD2 matching over 10 bases. After removal of 3 bases from V and 6 bases from J, the junction contained 11 bases not matched to a gene. The CDR3 runs to 16 residues. Germline assignment: CDR1 SGHDN and CDR2 FVKESK. CDR3 sequence: CASSHLRASGSPEQYF. The DNA for the CDR3 is TGTGCCAGCAGCCACCTGAGGGCTAGCGGGAGTCCCGAGCAGTACTTC.

This clonotype has only one observation. This sequence joins TRBV7-3 and TRBJ1-5; no firm D call. Between the trimmed V and J ends, which lost 5 bases and 7 bases, there was a span of 21 bases. CDR3 length equals 16 residues. CDR1 SGHTA and CDR2 FQGTGA come from the germline V gene. DNA for the CDR3: TGTGCCAGCAGCCCAAATCCGGCCCCAAGCCAACAGCCCCAGCATTTT. This codes for CASSPNPAPSQQPQHF.

The genes are TRBV29-1 and TRBJ2-7; D may correspond to TRBD1 or TRBD2 (5 bases each). Per the germline V gene, CDR1 is SQVTM and CDR2 is ANQGSEA. CDR3 length: 13 amino acids. The V gene lost 4 bases and the J gene lost 4 bases, with 14 bases spanning the gap. Written as DNA, the CDR3 is TGCAGCGTTGCGGCAGGGCGGACTTACGAGCAGTACTTC. This gives the protein CSVAAGRTYEQYF.

In this sample, this clonotype turned up once. The rearrangement joins TRBV7-2 to TRBJ1-4, with 9 bases matching TRBD1. CDR1 is SGHTA, CDR2 FQGNSA, per germline. The CDR3 covers 15 residues. Trimming cost V 5 bases and J 8 bases; bases outside gene matches: 9. CDR3 nucleotide sequence: TGTGCCAGCAGCCCGTGGACAGGGGTGAGAGAAAAACTGTTTTTT. It translates to CASSPWTGVREKLFF. The whole variable domain, filled in from reference TRBV7-2 and TRBJ1-4, reads GAGVSQSPSNKVTEKGKDVELRCDPISGHTALYWYRQSLGQGLEFLIYFQGNSAPDKSGLPSDRFSAERTGGSVSTLTIQRTQQEDSAVYLCASSPWTGVREKLFFGSGTQLSVL.

Regarding this clonotype: This CDR3 is missing its conserved last phenylalanine or tryptophan, likely due to a read error. The limits of the CDR3 on the DNA are not certain, so only TCRdb's listed CDR3 is given. This chain joins TRBV10-3 and TRBJ1-4; the table names TRBD1, a call not compared with the DNA. The CDR3 numbers 8 amino acids, ends counted. Germline V CDR1 and CDR2: ENHRY, SYGVKD. The CDR3 is CAISGNRD.

This clonotype was detected many times. The V gene is TRBV4-1, the J gene TRBJ1-1, with TRBD1 matching 11 bases. This CDR3 has 15 residues. V lost 3 bases and J lost 4; bases outside the gene matches: 4. The germline gives CDR1 MGHRA, CDR2 YSYEKL. In nucleotides, the CDR3 is TGCGCCAGCAGCCAGGACAGGGGGCGAGGCACTGAAGCTTTCTTT. This gives the protein CASSQDRGRGTEAFF.

The rearrangement links TRBV11-1 to TRBJ1-1, with D possibly TRBD1 on 5 matching bases. Germline V gene data show CDR1 as SGHAT and CDR2 as FQDESV (reference sequence). V was shortened by 5 bases and J by 3 bases, with 25 bases between the two germline ends. CDR3 length: 18 residues. In nucleotides, the CDR3 is TGTGCCAGCAGCCAGGAAATCCAGGGTGTAGGTCGGGACACTGAAGCTTTCTTT. Translated: CASSQEIQGVGRDTEAFF. The whole variable domain, remainder taken from reference TRBV11-1 and TRBJ1-1, is EAEVAQSPRYKITEKSQAVAFWCDPISGHATLYWYRQILGQGPELLVQFQDESVVDDSQLPKDRFSAERLKGVDSTLKIQPAELGDSAMYLCASSQEIQGVGRDTEAFFGQGTRLTVV.